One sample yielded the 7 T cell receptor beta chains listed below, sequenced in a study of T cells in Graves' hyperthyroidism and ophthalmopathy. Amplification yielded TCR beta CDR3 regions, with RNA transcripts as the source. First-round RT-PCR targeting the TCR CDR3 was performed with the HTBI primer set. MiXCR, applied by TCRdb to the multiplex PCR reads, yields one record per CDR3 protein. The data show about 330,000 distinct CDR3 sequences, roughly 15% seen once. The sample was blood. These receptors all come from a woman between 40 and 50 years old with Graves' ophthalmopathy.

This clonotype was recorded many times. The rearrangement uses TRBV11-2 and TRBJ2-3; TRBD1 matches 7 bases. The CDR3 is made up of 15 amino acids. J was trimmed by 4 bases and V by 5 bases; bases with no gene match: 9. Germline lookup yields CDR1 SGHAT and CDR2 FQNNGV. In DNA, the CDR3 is TGTGCCAGCAGCCTCCGGGACAGCAGTCCAGATACGCAGTATTTT. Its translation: CASSLRDSSPDTQYF.

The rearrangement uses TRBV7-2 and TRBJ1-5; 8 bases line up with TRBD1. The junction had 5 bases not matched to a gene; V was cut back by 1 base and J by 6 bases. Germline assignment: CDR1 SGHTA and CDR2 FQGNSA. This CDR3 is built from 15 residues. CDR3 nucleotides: TGTGCCAGCAGCTTAGGTGTGACAGGGGTTCAGCCCCAGCATTTT. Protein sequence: CASSLGVTGVQPQHF. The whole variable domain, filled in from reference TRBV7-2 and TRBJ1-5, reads GAGVSQSPSNKVTEKGKDVELRCDPISGHTALYWYRQSLGQGLEFLIYFQGNSAPDKSGLPSDRFSAERTGGSVSTLTIQRTQQEDSAVYLCASSLGVTGVQPQHFGDGTRLSIL.

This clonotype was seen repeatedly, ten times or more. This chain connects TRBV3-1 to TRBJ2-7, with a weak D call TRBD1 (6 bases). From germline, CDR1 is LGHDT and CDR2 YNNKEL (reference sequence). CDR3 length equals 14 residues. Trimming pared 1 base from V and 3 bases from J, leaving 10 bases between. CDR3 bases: TGTGCCAGCAGCCAAGGAGAGGGGGACTACGAGCAGTACTTC. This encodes CASSQGEGDYEQYF.

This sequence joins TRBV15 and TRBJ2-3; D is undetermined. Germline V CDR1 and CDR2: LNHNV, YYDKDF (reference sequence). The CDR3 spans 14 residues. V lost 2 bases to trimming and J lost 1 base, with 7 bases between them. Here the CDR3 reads CATSRTSGTDTQYF. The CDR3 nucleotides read TGTGCCACCAGCAGAACTTCGGGCACAGATACGCAGTATTTT.

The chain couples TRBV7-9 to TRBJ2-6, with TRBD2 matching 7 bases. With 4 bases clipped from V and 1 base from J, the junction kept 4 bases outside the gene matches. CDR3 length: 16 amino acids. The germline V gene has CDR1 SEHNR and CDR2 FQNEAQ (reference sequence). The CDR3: CASSSAGVSGANVLTF. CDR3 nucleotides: TGTGCCAGCAGCTCGGCGGGGGTATCTGGGGCCAACGTCCTGACTTTC.

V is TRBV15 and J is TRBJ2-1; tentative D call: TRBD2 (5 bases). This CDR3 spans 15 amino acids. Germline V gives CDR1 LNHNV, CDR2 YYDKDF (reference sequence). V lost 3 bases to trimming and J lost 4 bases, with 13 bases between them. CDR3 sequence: CATSRSWTGYNEQFF. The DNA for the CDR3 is TGTGCCACCAGCAGGTCATGGACTGGGTACAATGAGCAGTTCTTC.

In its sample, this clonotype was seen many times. CDR3 in amino acids: CSFPSDLRTDTQYF. The CDR3 DNA reads as TGCAGTTTCCCTAGCGACCTTCGCACAGATACGCAGTATTTT. This chain uses TRBV20-1 with TRBJ2-3; D possibly corresponds to TRBD2 (6 bases). Germline CDR1 reads DFQATT; CDR2 reads SNEGSKA (reference sequence). Trimming stripped 8 bases from V and 1 base from J, with 16 bases between. The CDR3 covers 14 residues.